This T cell receptor beta chain was obtained from a study of T cells after yellow fever vaccination. This clonotype was seen ten or more times. V lost 2 bases and J lost 0; bases outside the gene matches: 6. The CDR3 has 16 amino acids. Germline V gene data show CDR1 as SGHTA and CDR2 as FQGNSA. From the 5' RACE reads, TCRdb called clonotypes with MiXCR, one entry per CDR3 protein. Among under 20,000 distinct CDR3 sequences listed, around 4% were seen once. Sequenced here: PBMCs, either bulk or a sorted T-cell subset (CD4+, CD8+, memory, or dextramer-sorted; not recorded which), sampled 15 days after the yellow fever booster vaccination. The clonotype was recovered from a man aged 30 to 39 who received the YFV17D yellow fever vaccine. The chain uses TRBV7-2 and TRBJ2-7; 8 bases are shared with TRBD2. The CDR3 reads CASSLFGGGSSYEQYF. DNA for the CDR3: TGTGCCAGCAGCTTATTCGGCGGGGGGAGCTCCTACGAGCAGTACTTC.